Listed below are T cell receptor beta chains from one sample, sequenced in a study of response to subunit inactivated influenza vaccine. Using its own MiXCR run on the RT-PCR reads, TCRdb lists one record per CDR3 protein. The data hold 600,000 to 850,000 distinct CDR3 sequences, with approximately 15% observed a single time. Sample: PBMCs from blood, taken 14 to 15 days before vaccination. All receptors derive from a man aged 45-65 years who received an inactivated influenza vaccine. Each CDR3 is given with its conserved first and last residue. A D gene is named only where the DNA matches it firmly. Clone size is stated in some rows and not others, as once, few, many or a class when expanded.

TGTGCTAGCAGCCAGCACGGCCGTAGCACAGATACGCAGTATTTT CASSQHGRSTDTQYF TRBV7-7 many TRBJ2-3 .
TGTGCCATCAGGACTAGCGGGAGCAATGAGCAGTTCTTC CAIRTSGSNEQFF TRBV10-3 few TRBJ2-1 TRBD2
TGCGCCAGCGCAAACTCCCGGGACCGGAGCTACGAGCAGTACTTC CASANSRDRSYEQYF TRBV5-1 . TRBJ2-7 .
TGTGCCAGCAGTTTAGCAGGTACTTTCGCTGAAGCTTTCTTT CASSLAGTFAEAFF TRBV12-3/TRBV12-4 . TRBJ1-1 .
TGTGCCAGCAGCACCTCCCTATACAATGAGCAGTTCTTC CASSTSLYNEQFF TRBV7-9 . TRBJ2-1 .
TGTGCCAGCAGCCCCCGAATAGCGGGGGGTGCAGATACGCAGTATTTT CASSPRIAGGADTQYF TRBV7-2 few TRBJ2-3 TRBD2
TGCAGTGCTAGCAGCCGGGACAGGGGGCTCTACTCTGGGGCCAACGTCCTGACTTTC CSASSRDRGLYSGANVLTF TRBV20-1 . TRBJ2-6 TRBD1
TGTGCCAGCAGCTTCTTCACCGGGACACGACTTCAAGAGACCCAGTACTTC CASSFFTGTRLQETQYF TRBV11-2 few TRBJ2-5 .
TGCAGTGCCGATGTAAGGGGTAATGAGCAGTTCTTC CSADVRGNEQFF TRBV20-1 . TRBJ2-1 .
TGTGCCAGCAGTGAAGCGCCTGGCACAGATACGCAGTATTTT CASSEAPGTDTQYF TRBV6-1 few TRBJ2-3 .
TGTGCCAGCAGCTCGCAGGGTTGGGGTGAGCAGTTCTTC CASSSQGWGEQFF TRBV11-2 many TRBJ2-1 .
TGTGCCAGCAGCTTTACCAGCGGGACCGGGGAGCTGTTTTTT CASSFTSGTGELFF TRBV7-9 few TRBJ2-2 .
TGCAGTGCTAGGGGACTAGCGGGAGTCGATCCACTCAATGAGCAGTTCTTC CSARGLAGVDPLNEQFF TRBV20-1 . TRBJ2-1 TRBD2
TGTGCCAGCAGCTTTCTAGCGGGGGCCAAAGAGACCCAGTACTTC CASSFLAGAKETQYF TRBV7-8 . TRBJ2-5 TRBD2
TGCAGTGCTAGAGATATTGGAGCGGAGCTAGCGGTTCGCTACGAGCAGTACTTC CSARDIGAELAVRYEQYF TRBV20-1 . TRBJ2-7 TRBD2
TGTGCCAGCAGCCCTAATAACAGGGGTGCTTCACCCCTCCACTTT CASSPNNRGASPLHF TRBV4-2 . TRBJ1-6 TRBD1
TGCAGTGCTAGAGAGGGTTACCCAGAGCAGTTCTTC CSAREGYPEQFF TRBV20-1 few TRBJ2-1 .
TGTGCCAGCAGGGACAGCTCGGAGACCCAGTACTTC CASRDSSETQYF TRBV28 few TRBJ2-5 .
TGTGCCAGCTTAATTTGGGGAGGGAAAAAAGCTTTCTTT CASLIWGGKKAFF TRBV6-1 . TRBJ1-1 .
TGCGCCAGCAGCCATGGGAGTCAGGGCACGAGCGAGCAGTACTTC CASSHGSQGTSEQYF TRBV5-1 . TRBJ2-7 .
TGTGCCAGCAGCCAAGCGGGCTTAGACAGGGACACCGGGGAGCTGTTTTTT CASSQAGLDRDTGELFF TRBV4-2 . TRBJ2-2 TRBD1
TGTGCCAGCAGTTACTCGTCCTATGGGGCAGAGACCCAGTACTTC CASSYSSYGAETQYF TRBV6-5 many TRBJ2-5 .
TGCGCCAGCAGCCAAGATCGGCCAGGGGGTGAAAAACTGTTTTTT CASSQDRPGGEKLFF TRBV4-3 many TRBJ1-4 TRBD1
TGCAGCGGACGAACCGGGACAGGGGCCTACACCGGGGAGCTGTTTTTT CSGRTGTGAYTGELFF TRBV29-1 few TRBJ2-2 TRBD1
TGTGCCAGCAGCCAGTTCCAGGGGTCCTATAATTCACCCCTCCACTTT CASSQFQGSYNSPLHF TRBV5-8 . TRBJ1-6 .
TGCGCCAGCAGCTTGGGGACTAGCAGGACCGGGGAGCTGTTTTTT CASSLGTSRTGELFF TRBV5-1 . TRBJ2-2 TRBD2
TGTGCCAGCAGTTTAACCGGGACAGCCGAAAAACTGTTTTTT CASSLTGTAEKLFF TRBV27 few TRBJ1-4 TRBD1
TGCAGTGCTAGAAAGTCCAACGCGGGGGTTAGTGATACGCAGTATTTT CSARKSNAGVSDTQYF TRBV20-1 . TRBJ2-3 TRBD2
TGTGCCAGCTCCGGGGGACGCGGATTCAATGAGCAGTTCTTC CASSGGRGFNEQFF TRBV13 . TRBJ2-1 .
TGTGCCAGCTCATACAGGGGGAGGTCCTACGAGCAGTACTTC CASSYRGRSYEQYF TRBV18 many TRBJ2-7 TRBD1
TGTGCCAGCAGCTTTACACAGACAGAAAGCTCCTACGAGCAGTACTTC CASSFTQTESSYEQYF TRBV7-6 . TRBJ2-7 .
TGTGCCAGCAGCCCCGAACCCGGGACAGTACCAATGAACACTGAAGCTTTCTTT CASSPEPGTVPMNTEAFF TRBV9 . TRBJ1-1 TRBD1
TGCGCCAGCAGCCAAGCGTTAGCGGGGCCCCCGAACACCGGGGAGCTGTTTTTT CASSQALAGPPNTGELFF TRBV4-1 many TRBJ2-2 TRBD2
TGTGCCATCAGTGTGGGGACAGGGGGAGCCTACGAGCAGTACTTC CAISVGTGGAYEQYF TRBV10-3 . TRBJ2-7 TRBD1
TGTGCCAGCAGTGATAGCGGGATCTCCTACGAGCAGTACTTC CASSDSGISYEQYF TRBV3-1 . TRBJ2-7 TRBD2